The rows below give T cell receptor beta chains drawn from one sample of a study of blood T cell repertoires in COVID-19. Sequencing used immunoSEQ multiplex PCR; TCRdb keeps in-frame clones, though not all of them. Of approximately 170,000 clones in the sample, around 86% are singletons; the top ten hold roughly 7%. The specimen was peripheral blood. These receptors originate from a woman of 80 years or more in a cohort sampled during active or convalescent COVID-19. CDR3s include the opening cysteine and the closing phenylalanine or tryptophan. D genes are given only for firm matches. Only some rows state a clone size, as once, few, many or a class for expanded clones.

clone_size d_call j_call v_call cdr3_nt cdr3_aa
- TRBD1 TRBJ2-2 TRBV5-1 TGCGCCAGCAGCTCCCCCCGGGACAGGGCTCTCACCGGGGAGCTGTTTTTT CASSSPRDRALTGELFF
- - TRBJ2-3 TRBV14 TGTGCCAGCAGCCGGTACAGGAGCACAGATACGCAGTATTTT CASSRYRSTDTQYF
- - TRBJ1-1 TRBV5-1 TGCGCCAGCAGCTCGGGGGGCACTGAAGCTTTCTTT CASSSGGTEAFF
- - TRBJ2-4 TRBV7-2 TGTGCCAGCAGCTTAGCTCAGGGAAACATTCAGTACTTC CASSLAQGNIQYF
- - TRBJ2-3 TRBV24-1 TGTGCCACCACCCGGACTGCCACAGATACGCAGTATTTT CATTRTATDTQYF
- TRBD1 TRBJ1-2 TRBV7-2 TGTGCCAGCAGCTGGGACAGGAATAACTATGGCTACACCTTC CASSWDRNNYGYTF
- - TRBJ1-1 TRBV11-2 TGTGCCAGCAGCCCCCGGGTCACTGAAGCTTTCTTT CASSPRVTEAFF
- TRBD1 TRBJ1-2 TRBV7-8 TGTGCCAGCAGCTTTAAGATATTCACTCGACAGGGACTTAACTATGGCTACACCTTC CASSFKIFTRQGLNYGYTF
once - TRBJ1-2 TRBV4-3 TGCGCCAGCAGCCAAGCTTCAAAGTTAGCGGGGCAGGACTATGGCTACACCTTC CASSQASKLAGQDYGYTF
- TRBD1 TRBJ1-1 TRBV28 TGTGCCAGCAGTTCGGGGACAGGGGACACTGAAGCTTTCTTT CASSSGTGDTEAFF
few - TRBJ1-4 TRBV18 TGTGCCACCACCGCGACAGAGGTGGGAAAACTGTTTTTT CATTATEVGKLFF
- - TRBJ1-6 TRBV7-2 TGTGCCAGCAGCTTATTAGATTCACCCCTCCACTTT CASSLLDSPLHF
- - TRBJ2-7 TRBV7-2 TGTGCCAGCAGCTTACCAGGACAGATCTACGAGCAGTACTTC CASSLPGQIYEQYF
few TRBD2 TRBJ2-1 TRBV2 TGTGCCAGCATTGGTCTAGCGGGAGGTAATGAGCAGTTCTTC CASIGLAGGNEQFF
- TRBD2 TRBJ2-5 TRBV3-1/TRBV3-2 TGTGCCAGCAGCCATCAGCGGGAACTCTCAGGGCGAGAGACCCAGTACTTC CASSHQRELSGRETQYF
- - TRBJ2-7 TRBV14 TGTGCCAGCAGCCAAGAGCGAGAGCAGTACTTC CASSQEREQYF
- - TRBJ1-2 TRBV7-2 TGTGCCAGCAGCTTAGGTACCGCCCGGGGGTACTATGGCTACACCTTC CASSLGTARGYYGYTF
- - TRBJ1-1 TRBV6-5 TGTGCCAGCAGCTCCACCGGTACTGAAGCTTTCTTT CASSSTGTEAFF
- - TRBJ1-3 TRBV7-9 TGTGCCAGCAGTTCAGGGAACACCATATATTTT CASSSGNTIYF
- - TRBJ1-6 TRBV6-4 TGTGCCCCCCCCCGCGGAGGGGATAATTCACCCCTCCACTTT CAPPRGGDNSPLHF
few - TRBJ1-5 TRBV7-2 TGTGCCAGCAGCTTAGTAGGCGGTGTTTATCAGCCCCAGCATTTT CASSLVGGVYQPQHF
- - TRBJ1-1 TRBV7-9 TGTGCCAGCAGCTATGGAGGCATGGGGGGCACTGAAGCTTTCTTT CASSYGGMGGTEAFF
- - TRBJ1-5 TRBV4-3 TGCGCCAGCAGCCAAGATTACGGGGGTGGCAATCAGCCCCAGCATTTT CASSQDYGGGNQPQHF
- - TRBJ1-4 TRBV18 TGTGCCAGCTCACCGATGAGGAATGAAAAACTGTTTTTT CASSPMRNEKLFF
- TRBD1 TRBJ1-5 TRBV19 TGTGCCAGTAGTACCACAAGGGGAACCACAGGGGGCGGCAATCAGCCCCAGCATTTT CASSTTRGTTGGGNQPQHF
- - TRBJ1-2 TRBV27 TGTGCCAGCAGTTCAGCCCGGCGGGATCGCTATGGCTACACCTTC CASSSARRDRYGYTF
- TRBD2 TRBJ2-3 TRBV5-1 TGCGCCAGCAGCACCGGACTAGAATCAGATACGCAGTATTTT CASSTGLESDTQYF
- - TRBJ1-2 TRBV12-5 TGTGCTAGTGGTTTGGTATCTGGGTCAGGCCAACGCTATGGCTACACCTTC CASGLVSGSGQRYGYTF
few TRBD1 TRBJ2-1 TRBV11-3 TGTGCCAGCAGCTTTGGCCAGGGGGCCCACAATGAGCAGTTCTTC CASSFGQGAHNEQFF
- - TRBJ2-5 TRBV6-5 TGTGCCAGCAGTTACAATAATCAAGAGACCCAGTACTTC CASSYNNQETQYF
- - TRBJ1-2 TRBV19 TGTGCCAGTAGTACCCGGGGCTATGGCTACACCTTC CASSTRGYGYTF
- - TRBJ2-7 TRBV7-8 TGTGCCAGCAGCCAAGGACAGAGCTACGAGCAGTACTTC CASSQGQSYEQYF
- - TRBJ1-1 TRBV30 TGTGCCTGGAGTGAGAGGACTGAAGCTTTCTTT CAWSERTEAFF
- - TRBJ2-5 TRBV5-3 TGTGCCAGAAGCTTCCCTACCTGGGAGGGACAACAAGAGACCCAGTACTTC CARSFPTWEGQQETQYF
- TRBD1 TRBJ1-2 TRBV11-3 TGTGCCAGCAGCTTGGGACAGGGCTATGGCTACACCTTC CASSLGQGYGYTF
- TRBD1 TRBJ2-1 TRBV19 TGTGCCAGTAGTATTGGGACAGGGCGGAATGAGCAGTTCTTC CASSIGTGRNEQFF
- - TRBJ2-5 TRBV11-2 TGTGCCAGCAGCTTAGCGAGGCAAGAGACCCAGTACTTC CASSLARQETQYF
- - TRBJ1-2 TRBV6-5 TGTGCCAGCAGTCATGGGGCAGGGGAAGTGTATGGCTACACCTTC CASSHGAGEVYGYTF
- TRBD1 TRBJ2-7 TRBV5-6 TGTGCCAGCAGCTATGGGACAGGGGCGTACGAGCAGTACTTC CASSYGTGAYEQYF
few - TRBJ2-1 TRBV3-1/TRBV3-2 TGTGCCAGCAGCCCCCTCCGGGCCTACAATGAGCAGTTCTTC CASSPLRAYNEQFF
- - TRBJ2-1 TRBV29-1 TGCAGCTCATCTATCCTCTCCTACAATGAGCAGTTCTTC CSSSILSYNEQFF
- TRBD1 TRBJ1-6 TRBV10-3 TGTGCCATCAGCCCCCAAAACCCAGGGACAGGGGTTGGTTCACCCCTCCACTTT CAISPQNPGTGVGSPLHF